This note documents a single TCR beta chain sequence. One end of the junction varies from germline; a read error may be responsible. This sample is drawn from a study of tumor-infiltrating lymphocytes in primary liver carcinoma. A primer matching the constant region was used to make TCR beta cDNA from approximately 520 ng of total RNA. Libraries covering TCR beta were generated through three nested multiplex PCR rounds (using a slightly modified ARM-PCR). PCR rounds one and two used TRBV1-TRBV30 forward primers with a C-beta reverse primer for 10 cycles each. Via MiXCR, TCRdb re-called the multiplex PCR reads, giving one row per CDR3 protein. Of fewer than 90,000 distinct CDR3 sequences in the sample, approximately 70% were seen once. From unsorted bulk tissue weighing about 20-32 mg, DNA and RNA were co-extracted. The CDR3 runs 14 residues. Germline values: CDR1 MNHEY, CDR2 SVGAGI.

Input material: liver tumor tissue from sampling region 1. Subset noted: tumor region T1, superior pole. This TCR was sampled from a man aged 35 to 55 with primary liver carcinoma and hepatitis B virus infection. The chain combines TRBV6-5 with TRBJ2-7, with 9 bases fitting TRBD1. CDR3 amino acids: CASSLTGGSYKQYF. In DNA form, the CDR3 reads TGTGCCAGCAGTTTGACAGGGGGGTCCTACAAGCAATACTTC.